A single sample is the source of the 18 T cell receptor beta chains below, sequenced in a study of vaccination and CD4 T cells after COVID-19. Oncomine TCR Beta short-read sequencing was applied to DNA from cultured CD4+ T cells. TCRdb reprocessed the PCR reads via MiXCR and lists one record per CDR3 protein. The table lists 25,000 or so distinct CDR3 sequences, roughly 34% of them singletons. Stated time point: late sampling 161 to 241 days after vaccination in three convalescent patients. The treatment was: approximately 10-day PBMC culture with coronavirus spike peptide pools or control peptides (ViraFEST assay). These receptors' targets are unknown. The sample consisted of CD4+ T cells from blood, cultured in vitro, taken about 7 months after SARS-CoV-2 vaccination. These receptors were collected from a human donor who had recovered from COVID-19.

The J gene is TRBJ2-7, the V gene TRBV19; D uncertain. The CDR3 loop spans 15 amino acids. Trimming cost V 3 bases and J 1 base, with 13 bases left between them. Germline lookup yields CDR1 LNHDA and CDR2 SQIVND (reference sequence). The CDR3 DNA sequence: TGTGCCAGTAGTATGGTCGGCGACCTGTCCTACGAGCAGTACTTC. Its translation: CASSMVGDLSYEQYF.

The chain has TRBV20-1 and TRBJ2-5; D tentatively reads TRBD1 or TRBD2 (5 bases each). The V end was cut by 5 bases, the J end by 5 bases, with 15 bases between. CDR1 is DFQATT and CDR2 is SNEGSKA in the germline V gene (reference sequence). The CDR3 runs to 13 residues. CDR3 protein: CSAESGSQETQYF. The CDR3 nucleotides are TGCAGTGCTGAGTCAGGGAGCCAGGAGACCCAGTACTTC.

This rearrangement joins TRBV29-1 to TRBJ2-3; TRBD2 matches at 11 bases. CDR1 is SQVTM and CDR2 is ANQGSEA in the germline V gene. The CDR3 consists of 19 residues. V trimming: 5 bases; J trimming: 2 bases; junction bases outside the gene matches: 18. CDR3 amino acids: CSVNGLMTGTSGTTDTQYF. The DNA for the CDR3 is TGCAGCGTTAACGGTTTGATGACCGGGACTAGCGGAACCACAGATACGCAGTATTTT.

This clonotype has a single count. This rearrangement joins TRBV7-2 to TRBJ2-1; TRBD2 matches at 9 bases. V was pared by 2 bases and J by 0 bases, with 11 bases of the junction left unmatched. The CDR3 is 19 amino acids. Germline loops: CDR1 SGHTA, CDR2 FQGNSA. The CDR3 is CASSLIAGVFWGSYNEQFF. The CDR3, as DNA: TGTGCCAGCAGCTTAATAGCGGGAGTCTTTTGGGGCTCCTACAATGAGCAGTTCTTC. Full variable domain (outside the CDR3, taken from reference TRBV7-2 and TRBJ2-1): GAGVSQSPSNKVTEKGKDVELRCDPISGHTALYWYRQSLGQGLEFLIYFQGNSAPDKSGLPSDRFSAERTGGSVSTLTIQRTQQEDSAVYLCASSLIAGVFWGSYNEQFFGPGTRLTVL.

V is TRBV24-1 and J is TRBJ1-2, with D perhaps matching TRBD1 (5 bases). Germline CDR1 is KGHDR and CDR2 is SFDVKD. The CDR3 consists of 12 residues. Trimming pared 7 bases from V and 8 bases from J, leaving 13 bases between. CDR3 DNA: TGTGCCACCAGGGGGTCGGGGGAAGGCTACACCTTC. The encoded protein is CATRGSGEGYTF.

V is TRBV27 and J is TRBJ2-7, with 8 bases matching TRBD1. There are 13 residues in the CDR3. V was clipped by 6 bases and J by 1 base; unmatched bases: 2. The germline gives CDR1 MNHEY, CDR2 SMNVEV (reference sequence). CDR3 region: CASRRQGSYEQYF. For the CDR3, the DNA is TGTGCCAGCAGGAGACAGGGGTCCTACGAGCAGTACTTC.

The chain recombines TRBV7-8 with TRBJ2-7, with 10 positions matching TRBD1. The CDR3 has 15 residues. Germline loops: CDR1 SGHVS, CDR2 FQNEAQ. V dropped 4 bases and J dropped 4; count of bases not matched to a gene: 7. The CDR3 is CASSSGQGDRYEQYF. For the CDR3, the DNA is TGTGCCAGCAGCTCCGGACAGGGGGATAGATACGAGCAGTACTTC.

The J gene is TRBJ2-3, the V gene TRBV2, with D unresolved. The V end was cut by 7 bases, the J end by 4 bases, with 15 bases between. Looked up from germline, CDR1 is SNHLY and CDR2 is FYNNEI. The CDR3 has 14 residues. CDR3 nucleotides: TGTGCCAGCACGCGGCAGGTCGGACCAGATACGCAGTATTTT. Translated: CASTRQVGPDTQYF.

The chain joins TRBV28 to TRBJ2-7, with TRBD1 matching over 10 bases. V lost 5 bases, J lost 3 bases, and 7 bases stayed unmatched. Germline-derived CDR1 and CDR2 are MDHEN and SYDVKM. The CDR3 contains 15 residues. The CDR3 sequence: CASSVPGQGHYEQYF. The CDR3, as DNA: TGTGCCAGCAGTGTCCCGGGACAGGGGCACTACGAGCAGTACTTC.

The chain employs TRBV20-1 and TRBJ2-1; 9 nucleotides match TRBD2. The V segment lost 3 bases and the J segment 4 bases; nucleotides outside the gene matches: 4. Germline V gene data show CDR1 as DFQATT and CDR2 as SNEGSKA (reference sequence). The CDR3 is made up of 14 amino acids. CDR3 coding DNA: TGCAGTGCTAGGGCACTAGCGGGTTACAATGAGCAGTTCTTC. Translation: CSARALAGYNEQFF.

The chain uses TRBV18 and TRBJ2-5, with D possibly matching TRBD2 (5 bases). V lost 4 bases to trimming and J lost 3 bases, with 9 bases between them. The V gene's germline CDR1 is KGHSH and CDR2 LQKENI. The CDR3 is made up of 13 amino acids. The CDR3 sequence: CASSQGSKETQYF. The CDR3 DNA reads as TGTGCCAGCTCACAAGGGAGCAAAGAGACCCAGTACTTC.

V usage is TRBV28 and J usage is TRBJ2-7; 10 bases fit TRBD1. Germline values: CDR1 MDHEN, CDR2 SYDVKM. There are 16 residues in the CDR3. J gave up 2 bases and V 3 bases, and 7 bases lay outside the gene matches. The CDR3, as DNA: TGTGCCAGCAGTTTGGCCCTCGGACAGGGGGCCTACGAGCAGTACTTC. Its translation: CASSLALGQGAYEQYF.

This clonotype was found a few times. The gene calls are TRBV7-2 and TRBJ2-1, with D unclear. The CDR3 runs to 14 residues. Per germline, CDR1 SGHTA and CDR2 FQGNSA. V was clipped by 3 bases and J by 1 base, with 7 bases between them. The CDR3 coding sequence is TGTGCCAGCAGCTTGAGTCTATCCTACAATGAGCAGTTCTTC. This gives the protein CASSLSLSYNEQFF.

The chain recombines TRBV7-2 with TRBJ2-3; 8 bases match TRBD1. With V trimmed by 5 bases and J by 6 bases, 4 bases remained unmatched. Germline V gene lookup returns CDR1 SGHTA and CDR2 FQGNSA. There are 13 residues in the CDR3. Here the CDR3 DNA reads TGTGCCAGCAGCCCCGGACAGGGTGATACGCAGTATTTT. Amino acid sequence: CASSPGQGDTQYF.

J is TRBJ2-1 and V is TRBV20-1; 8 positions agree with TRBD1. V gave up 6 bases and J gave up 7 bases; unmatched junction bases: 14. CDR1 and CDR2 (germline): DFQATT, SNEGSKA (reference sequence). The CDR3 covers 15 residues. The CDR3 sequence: CSASRGRGLVNEQFF. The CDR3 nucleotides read TGCAGTGCCTCACGAGGCAGGGGGCTCGTAAATGAGCAGTTCTTC.

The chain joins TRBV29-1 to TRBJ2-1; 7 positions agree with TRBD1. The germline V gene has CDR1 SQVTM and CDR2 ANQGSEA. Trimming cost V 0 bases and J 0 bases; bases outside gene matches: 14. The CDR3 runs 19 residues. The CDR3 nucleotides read TGCAGCGTTGAAGATTACGGGGACAGACCTAGGAGCTCCTACAATGAGCAGTTCTTC. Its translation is CSVEDYGDRPRSSYNEQFF.

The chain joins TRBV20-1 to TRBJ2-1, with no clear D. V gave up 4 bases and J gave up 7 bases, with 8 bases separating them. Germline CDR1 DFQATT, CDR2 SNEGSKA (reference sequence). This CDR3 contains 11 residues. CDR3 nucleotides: TGCAGTGCTATGTGGGCAAATGAGCAGTTCTTC. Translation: CSAMWANEQFF.

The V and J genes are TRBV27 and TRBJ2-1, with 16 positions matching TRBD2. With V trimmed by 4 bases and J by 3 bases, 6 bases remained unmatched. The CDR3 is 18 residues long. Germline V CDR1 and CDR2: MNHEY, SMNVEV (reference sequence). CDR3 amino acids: CASSSYGTSGRGYNEQFF. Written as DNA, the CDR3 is TGTGCCAGCAGTTCCTACGGGACTAGCGGGAGGGGCTACAATGAGCAGTTCTTC.